This is a list of T cell receptor beta chains from one sample in a study of cytomegalovirus exposure and HLA in healthy donors. Some clones are missing from TCRdb's copy, which holds only in-frame ones; the method was immunoSEQ multiplex PCR. The sample yields 55,000 to 70,000 clones, 55% to 75% seen once. Material for sequencing was PBMCs. These receptors all come from a man aged 35 to 55 in good health and CMV-seropositive. CDR3s include the opening cysteine and the closing phenylalanine or tryptophan. Each record gives: V gene, J gene, clone size, D gene, CDR3 DNA, CDR3 protein. A D gene is named only where the DNA matches it firmly. Size is omitted from some rows. Given values are once, few, many or a class for expanded clones.

V: TRBV7-9; J: TRBJ2-2; size: .; D: .; DNA: TGTGCCAGCAGCTTAATTCTCAGCACCGGGGAGCTGTTTTTT; CDR3: CASSLILSTGELFF
V: TRBV7-2; J: TRBJ2-7; size: .; D: .; DNA: TGTGCCAGCAGCTCCTTGGACAGACTCGCCTACGAGCAGTACTTC; CDR3: CASSSLDRLAYEQYF
V: TRBV4-3; J: TRBJ2-2; size: .; D: .; DNA: TGCGCCAGCAGCCAATCAACTGGGACTTACACCGGGGAGCTGTTTTTT; CDR3: CASSQSTGTYTGELFF
V: TRBV19; J: TRBJ1-6; size: .; D: TRBD1; DNA: TGTGCCAGTAGTAACCCTCCGGGACAGAGAAATTCACCCCTCCACTTT; CDR3: CASSNPPGQRNSPLHF
V: TRBV5-5; J: TRBJ2-2; size: .; D: TRBD1; DNA: TGTGCCAGCAGCCCAGGGGGTCCCGGGGAGCTGTTTTTT; CDR3: CASSPGGPGELFF
V: TRBV4-1; J: TRBJ2-1; size: .; D: TRBD2; DNA: TGCGCCAGCAGCCAAGGGGGCCTAGCGGGATTCCTTTCCAGTGAGCAGTTCTTC; CDR3: CASSQGGLAGFLSSEQFF
V: TRBV19; J: TRBJ1-2; size: .; D: TRBD1; DNA: TGTGCCAGTACCCTTGACAGGGAACGGGGCGGCTACACCTTC; CDR3: CASTLDRERGGYTF
V: TRBV15; J: TRBJ1-6; size: .; D: .; DNA: TGTGCCACCAGCAGAGATCGGGTAATACCCCTCCACTTT; CDR3: CATSRDRVIPLHF
V: TRBV7-2; J: TRBJ2-3; size: .; D: TRBD2; DNA: TGTGCCAGCAGCTTTAGCGGGCCGAGCACAGATACGCAGTATTTT; CDR3: CASSFSGPSTDTQYF
V: TRBV5-1; J: TRBJ2-7; size: .; D: .; DNA: TGCGCCAGCAGCTTCACAGGCCAGGCCTACGAGCAGTACTTC; CDR3: CASSFTGQAYEQYF
V: TRBV30; J: TRBJ2-7; size: .; D: TRBD1; DNA: TGTGCCTGGAGTGCCGGGACAGGGGGGCCTTACGGGGACGAGCAGTACTTC; CDR3: CAWSAGTGGPYGDEQYF
V: TRBV10-3; J: TRBJ2-5; size: .; D: TRBD2; DNA: TGTGCCATCAGCCCGTCCTTAGCGGGAGGGCAAGAGACCCAGTACTTC; CDR3: CAISPSLAGGQETQYF
V: TRBV18; J: TRBJ2-7; size: .; D: .; DNA: TGTGCCAGCTCACCACCCGAGGGAACCTACGAGCAGTACTTC; CDR3: CASSPPEGTYEQYF
V: TRBV7-9; J: TRBJ1-2; size: .; D: .; DNA: TGTTCCAGCAGCTTAGAGTGGCTCCCAGCTAACTATGGCTACACCTTC; CDR3: CSSSLEWLPANYGYTF
V: TRBV6-5; J: TRBJ1-2; size: many; D: .; DNA: TGTGCCAGCGGCCCCGGGGAGCCCTCTACTACCTTC; CDR3: CASGPGEPSTTF
V: TRBV7-9; J: TRBJ1-2; size: .; D: TRBD1; DNA: TGTGCCAGCAGCTTCAAGCAGGGGGAAGGCTACACCTTC; CDR3: CASSFKQGEGYTF
V: TRBV5-1; J: TRBJ2-5; size: .; D: .; DNA: TGCGCCAGCAGCTTGGAAGTTAGCCCAGAGACCCAGTACTTC; CDR3: CASSLEVSPETQYF
V: TRBV19; J: TRBJ1-4; size: few; D: TRBD1; DNA: TGTGCCAGTAGTATAGATCATAGAACTTACGCAGGGGGCGCGGGTGAAAAACTGTTTTTT; CDR3: CASSIDHRTYAGGAGEKLFF
V: TRBV2; J: TRBJ2-1; size: .; D: TRBD2; DNA: TGTGCCAGCAGTGTGACTAGCGCAACTTACAATGAGCAGTTCTTC; CDR3: CASSVTSATYNEQFF
V: TRBV7-7; J: TRBJ2-3; size: .; D: .; DNA: TGTGCTAGCAGCTTAGCTGCGGGGGATACGCAGTATTTT; CDR3: CASSLAAGDTQYF
V: TRBV6-5; J: TRBJ2-5; size: once; D: .; DNA: TGTGCCGCCAAAGGGGTTCAAGAGACCCAGTACTTC; CDR3: CAAKGVQETQYF
V: TRBV21-1; J: TRBJ2-7; size: few; D: .; DNA: TGTGCCAGCAGCAAAGGACTTTGGGACAGACTCTACGAGCAGTACTTC; CDR3: CASSKGLWDRLYEQYF
V: TRBV7-8; J: TRBJ2-5; size: .; D: .; DNA: TGTGCCAGCAGCCCTGGGAGCCTCCCGTTCGAGACCCAGTACTTC; CDR3: CASSPGSLPFETQYF
V: TRBV4-2; J: TRBJ2-2; size: .; D: .; DNA: TGTGCCAGCAGCCCCCGGACAGTAACTTCGAGAGGGGAGCTGTTTTTT; CDR3: CASSPRTVTSRGELFF
V: TRBV20-1; J: TRBJ2-1; size: .; D: .; DNA: TGCAGTGCTCAGAACAATGAGCAGTTCTTC; CDR3: CSAQNNEQFF
V: TRBV7-9; J: TRBJ1-4; size: .; D: .; DNA: TGTGCCAGCAGCTTACTGTACGGGAATACTAATGAAAAACTGTTTTTT; CDR3: CASSLLYGNTNEKLFF
V: TRBV13; J: TRBJ2-5; size: .; D: .; DNA: TGTGCCAGCAGACCCCGGACCGAGAGGGCCCAGTACTTC; CDR3: CASRPRTERAQYF
V: TRBV5-5; J: TRBJ2-5; size: few; D: TRBD2; DNA: TGTGCCAGCACCATGACTAGCGGGAGGCCCGGGGAGACCCAGTACTTC; CDR3: CASTMTSGRPGETQYF
V: TRBV30; J: TRBJ2-2; size: .; D: TRBD2; DNA: TGTGCCGGAGCCAGAGCGGGAGCGGGCGGGGAGCTGTTTTTT; CDR3: CAGARAGAGGELFF
V: TRBV13; J: TRBJ2-1; size: .; D: TRBD2; DNA: TGTGCCAGCAGCCAGGTGGGACTATCCCTTTACAATGAGCAGTTCTTC; CDR3: CASSQVGLSLYNEQFF
V: TRBV19; J: TRBJ2-3; size: .; D: TRBD1; DNA: TGTGCCAGTAGTATGGAACCGGGACAGATAGGCACAGATACGCAGTATTTT; CDR3: CASSMEPGQIGTDTQYF
V: TRBV5-1; J: TRBJ2-1; size: few; D: .; DNA: TGCGCCAGCAGCCCAAACCCCGGGATTGTTCCAAATGAGCAGTTCTTC; CDR3: CASSPNPGIVPNEQFF
V: TRBV4-3; J: TRBJ2-7; size: .; D: TRBD1; DNA: TGCGCCAGCAGCCGCCTCCTTCCCGGGACAGGGTTCATGGAGCAGTACTTC; CDR3: CASSRLLPGTGFMEQYF
V: TRBV6-5; J: TRBJ2-5; size: .; D: TRBD2; DNA: TGTGCCAGCAGTTATACTAGCGGGAGAGGAGAGACCCAGTACTTC; CDR3: CASSYTSGRGETQYF
V: TRBV21-1; J: TRBJ1-5; size: .; D: .; DNA: TGTGCCAGCAGCCCCCAGGGGAAGAGCAATCAGCCCCAGCATTTT; CDR3: CASSPQGKSNQPQHF
V: TRBV2; J: TRBJ2-2; size: .; D: TRBD1; DNA: TGTGCCAGCAGTTACTCCACAGGGGGGTTCACCGGGGAGCTGTTTTTT; CDR3: CASSYSTGGFTGELFF
V: TRBV7-8; J: TRBJ1-1; size: few; D: .; DNA: TGTGCCAGCAGCTTAGACGGGCGGGTATCGAACACTGAAGCTTTCTTT; CDR3: CASSLDGRVSNTEAFF
V: TRBV7-2; J: TRBJ2-4; size: .; D: .; DNA: TGTGCCAGCAGCTTAAGTGGGGACACAGCCAAAAACATTCAGTACTTC; CDR3: CASSLSGDTAKNIQYF
V: TRBV19; J: TRBJ1-5; size: few; D: TRBD1; DNA: TGTGCCAGTAGTATGGGACAGGCGGGACGTCAGCCCCAGCATTTT; CDR3: CASSMGQAGRQPQHF
V: TRBV7-6; J: TRBJ2-1; size: .; D: TRBD2; DNA: TGTGCCAGCAGCCGACTAGCGGGAGTTGCCAATGAGCAGTTCTTC; CDR3: CASSRLAGVANEQFF
V: TRBV7-6; J: TRBJ1-1; size: .; D: TRBD1; DNA: TGTGCCAGCAGCTTAGTTCCGTCTGTAGGGACAGGGATTGAAGCTTTCTTT; CDR3: CASSLVPSVGTGIEAFF
V: TRBV29-1; J: TRBJ2-7; size: .; D: .; DNA: TGCAGCATGAAAGGCAGCGCCTACGAGCAGTACTTC; CDR3: CSMKGSAYEQYF
V: TRBV29-1; J: TRBJ2-7; size: once; D: .; DNA: TGCAGCGTTGATGGGTATGGAGGTGCGGGACACGAGCAGTACTTC; CDR3: CSVDGYGGAGHEQYF
V: TRBV19; J: TRBJ1-1; size: .; D: .; DNA: TGTGCCAGTAGTATAGTTGCGGGGATCACTGAAGCTTTCTTT; CDR3: CASSIVAGITEAFF
V: TRBV6-5; J: TRBJ1-5; size: .; D: TRBD1; DNA: TGTGCCAGCAGTTTCATTACAGGGGGAGGTCAGCCCCAGCATTTT; CDR3: CASSFITGGGQPQHF
V: TRBV5-5; J: TRBJ2-7; size: .; D: TRBD2; DNA: TGTGCCAGCAGCTTACGGACTAGCGGGAGCTACGAGCAGTACTTC; CDR3: CASSLRTSGSYEQYF
V: TRBV4-3; J: TRBJ2-7; size: .; D: .; DNA: TGCGCCAGCAGCCATCCCCCTACAACAGGGCGACGCTCCTACGAGCAGTACTTC; CDR3: CASSHPPTTGRRSYEQYF
V: TRBV6-6; J: TRBJ2-7; size: .; D: TRBD1; DNA: TGTGCCAGCAGTACACCCGGGACAGGAGTTTACGAGCAGTACTTC; CDR3: CASSTPGTGVYEQYF
V: TRBV4-1; J: TRBJ1-4; size: few; D: .; DNA: TGCGCCAGCAGCCTATTTGCACCAGGGCCAACTAATGAAAAACTGTTTTTT; CDR3: CASSLFAPGPTNEKLFF
V: TRBV19; J: TRBJ2-7; size: .; D: .; DNA: TGTGCCAGTAGTATATCGCCAGGTACTTACGAGCAGTACTTC; CDR3: CASSISPGTYEQYF
V: TRBV4-3; J: TRBJ2-7; size: .; D: .; DNA: TGCGCCAGCAGCCAAGTCGCAGGGGACGAGCAGTACTTC; CDR3: CASSQVAGDEQYF
V: TRBV2; J: TRBJ2-5; size: .; D: .; DNA: TGTGCCAGCAGACCTTCGGGTGAGACCCAGTACTTC; CDR3: CASRPSGETQYF
V: TRBV5-6; J: TRBJ2-7; size: many; D: .; DNA: TGTGCCAGCAGCTTGGTGAACGGGAACGAGCAGTACTTC; CDR3: CASSLVNGNEQYF